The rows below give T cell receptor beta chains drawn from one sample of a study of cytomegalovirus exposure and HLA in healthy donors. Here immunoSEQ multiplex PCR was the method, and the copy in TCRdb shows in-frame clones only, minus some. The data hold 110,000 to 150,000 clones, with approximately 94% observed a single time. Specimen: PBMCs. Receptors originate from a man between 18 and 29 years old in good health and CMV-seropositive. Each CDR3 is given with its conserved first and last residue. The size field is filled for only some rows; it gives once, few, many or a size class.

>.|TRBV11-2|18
CASSLGVRSSSTSNEQFF
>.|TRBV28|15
CASSSPGVTNYGYTF
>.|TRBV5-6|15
CASSYYRVSTDTQYF
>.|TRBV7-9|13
CASSLTPRETQYF
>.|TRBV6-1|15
CASSLAANSYNEQFF
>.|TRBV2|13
CASKVRVNTEAFF
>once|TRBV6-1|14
CASEKGTDSYEQYF
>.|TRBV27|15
CASSLVAGETDTQYF
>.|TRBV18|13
CASSQQSDYAYTF
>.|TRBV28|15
CASSPPGLNTGELFF
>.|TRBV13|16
CASSLEAGEGTYEQYF
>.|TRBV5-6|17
CASSRTPGQGRTGELFF
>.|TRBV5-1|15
CASRAGTSEYNEQFF
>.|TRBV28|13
CASSPGTGRNAFF
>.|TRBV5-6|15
CASSLVGVAGTEAFF
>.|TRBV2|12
CASSARGHGYTF
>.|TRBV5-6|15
CASSAGLAGSDTQYF
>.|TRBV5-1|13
CASSLAEDSEQYF
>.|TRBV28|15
CASSLRDRGSYEQYF
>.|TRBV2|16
CASTSGLAPGTDTQYF
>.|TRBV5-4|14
CASSLGGGNYEQYF
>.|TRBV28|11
CASSPDQPQHF
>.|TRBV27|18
CASSLLAGGPSNTGELFF
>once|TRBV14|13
CASSQEADYEQYF
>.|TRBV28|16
CASSFYGTGLTLEAFF
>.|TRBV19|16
CASSMAFGRAVDEQYF
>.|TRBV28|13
CASSSALADEQFF
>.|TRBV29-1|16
CSVLLQVDGSGNTIYF
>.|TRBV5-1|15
CASSLEGGNTDTQYF
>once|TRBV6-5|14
CASSYGQGSTEAFF
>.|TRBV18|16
CASSPRDRARTGELFF
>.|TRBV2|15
CASSEGAGRGDTQYF
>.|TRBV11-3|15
CASSLVAGGADTQYF
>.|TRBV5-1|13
CASSFGGRETQFF
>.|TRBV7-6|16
CASSSGQGGPYNEQFF
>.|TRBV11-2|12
CASSLASNEQFF
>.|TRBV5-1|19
CASSLWRSSGESSGNTIYF
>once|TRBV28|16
CASRGTSDKDTGELFF
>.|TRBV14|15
CASSQAPGDYNEQFF
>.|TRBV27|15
CASSSSGYGNQPQHF
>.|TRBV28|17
CASSKSRRRGSTGELFF
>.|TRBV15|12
CATSRVGGEQYF
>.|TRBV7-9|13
CASSSREPYGYTF
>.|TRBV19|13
CASSADWRDEAFF
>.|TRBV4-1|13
CASSLGQGYEQYF
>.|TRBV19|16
CASSIVGGLADYEQYF